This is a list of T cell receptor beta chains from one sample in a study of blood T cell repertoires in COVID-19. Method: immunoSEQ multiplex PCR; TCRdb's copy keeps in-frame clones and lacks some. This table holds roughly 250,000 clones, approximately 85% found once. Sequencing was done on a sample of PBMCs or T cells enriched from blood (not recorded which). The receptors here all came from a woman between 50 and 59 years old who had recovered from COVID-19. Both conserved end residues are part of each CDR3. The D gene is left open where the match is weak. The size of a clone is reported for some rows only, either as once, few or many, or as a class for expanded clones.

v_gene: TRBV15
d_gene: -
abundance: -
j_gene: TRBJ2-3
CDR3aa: CATSRDPSDTQYF
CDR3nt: TGTGCCACCAGCAGAGACCCCTCGGATACGCAGTATTTT

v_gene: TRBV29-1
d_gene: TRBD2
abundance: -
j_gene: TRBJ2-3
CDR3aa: CSAGTSGLADTQYF
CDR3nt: TGCAGCGCTGGGACTAGCGGTCTGGCAGATACGCAGTATTTT

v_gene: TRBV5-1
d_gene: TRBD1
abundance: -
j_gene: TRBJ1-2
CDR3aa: CASSLAGTGAGYTF
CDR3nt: TGCGCCAGCAGCTTGGCCGGGACAGGGGCTGGCTACACCTTC

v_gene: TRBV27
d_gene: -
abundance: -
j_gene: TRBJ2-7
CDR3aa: CASSPALAESYEQYF
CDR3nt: TGTGCCAGCAGTCCCGCCTTAGCGGAGTCCTACGAGCAGTACTTC

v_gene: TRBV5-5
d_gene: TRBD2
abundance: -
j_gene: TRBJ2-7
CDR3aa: CASSPTSVYEQYF
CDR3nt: TGTGCCAGCAGTCCGACTAGCGTGTACGAGCAGTACTTC

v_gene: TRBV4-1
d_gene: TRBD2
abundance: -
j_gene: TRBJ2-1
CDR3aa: CASSQDEIRREEQFF
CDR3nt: TGCGCCAGCAGCCAAGATGAAATAAGGCGGGAGGAGCAGTTCTTC

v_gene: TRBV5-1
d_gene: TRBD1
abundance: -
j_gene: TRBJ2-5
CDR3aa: CASYQGQGQETQYF
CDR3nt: TGCGCCTCCTACCAGGGACAGGGCCAAGAGACCCAGTACTTC

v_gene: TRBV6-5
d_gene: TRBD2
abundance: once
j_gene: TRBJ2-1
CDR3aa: CASRIGLAAGSEQFF
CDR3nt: TGTGCCAGCAGAATAGGACTAGCGGCAGGTAGTGAGCAGTTCTTC

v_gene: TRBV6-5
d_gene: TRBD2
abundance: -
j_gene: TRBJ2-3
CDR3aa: CASRGIAGTTDTQYF
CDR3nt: TGTGCCAGCAGGGGGATAGCGGGGACCACAGATACGCAGTATTTT

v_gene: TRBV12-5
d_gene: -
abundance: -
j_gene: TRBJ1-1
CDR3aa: CASGLVVGGNTEAFF
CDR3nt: TGTGCTAGTGGTTTGGTGGTAGGAGGGAACACTGAAGCTTTCTTT

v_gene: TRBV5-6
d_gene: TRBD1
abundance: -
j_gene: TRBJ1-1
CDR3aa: CASSWTGVTEAFF
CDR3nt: TGTGCCAGCAGTTGGACAGGGGTGACTGAAGCTTTCTTT

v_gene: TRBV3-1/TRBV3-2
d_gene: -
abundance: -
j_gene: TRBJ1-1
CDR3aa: CASSQYSTEAFF
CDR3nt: TGTGCCAGCAGCCAGTACAGTACTGAAGCTTTCTTT

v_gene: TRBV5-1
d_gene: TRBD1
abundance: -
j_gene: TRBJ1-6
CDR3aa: CASSQQGQGVSPLHF
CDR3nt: TGCGCCAGCAGCCAGCAGGGACAGGGGGTTTCACCCCTCCACTTT

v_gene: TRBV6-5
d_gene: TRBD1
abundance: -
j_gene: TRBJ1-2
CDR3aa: CASRTGARGYTF
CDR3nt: TGTGCCAGCAGGACAGGGGCGAGGGGCTACACCTTC

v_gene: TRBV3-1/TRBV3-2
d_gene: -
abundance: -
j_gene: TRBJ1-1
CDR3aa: CASSQGGSLSPAFF
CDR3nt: TGTGCCAGCAGCCAAGGAGGCTCCCTAAGTCCGGCTTTCTTT

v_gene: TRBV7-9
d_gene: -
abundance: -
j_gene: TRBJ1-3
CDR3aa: CASRGGFSGNTIYF
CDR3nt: TGTGCCAGCCGGGGGGGCTTCTCTGGAAACACCATATATTTT

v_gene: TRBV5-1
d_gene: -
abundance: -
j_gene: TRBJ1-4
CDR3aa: CASSLRGKNEKLFF
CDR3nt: TGCGCCAGCAGCTTGAGGGGGAAGAATGAAAAACTGTTTTTT